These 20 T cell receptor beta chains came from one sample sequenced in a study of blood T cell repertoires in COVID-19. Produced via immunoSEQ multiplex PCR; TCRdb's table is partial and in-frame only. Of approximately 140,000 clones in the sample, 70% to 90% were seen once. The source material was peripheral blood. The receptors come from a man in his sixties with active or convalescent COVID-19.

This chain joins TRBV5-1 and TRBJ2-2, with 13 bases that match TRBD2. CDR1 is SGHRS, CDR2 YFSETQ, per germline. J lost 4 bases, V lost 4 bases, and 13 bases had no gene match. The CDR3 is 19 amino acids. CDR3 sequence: CASSQKGLAGDWGTGELFF. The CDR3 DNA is TGCGCCAGCAGCCAAAAAGGACTAGCGGGAGACTGGGGCACCGGGGAGCTGTTTTTT.

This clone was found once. CDR3 sequence (DNA): TGTGCCAGCACAACTCGCAGGGGGAATAGCAATCAGCCCCAGCATTTT. Its translation: CASTTRRGNSNQPQHF. This rearrangement joins TRBV28 to TRBJ1-5; 7 positions match TRBD1. V was pared by 7 bases and J by 0 bases, with 9 bases of the junction left unmatched. The CDR3 loop spans 16 amino acids. The germline V gene has CDR1 MDHEN and CDR2 SYDVKM.

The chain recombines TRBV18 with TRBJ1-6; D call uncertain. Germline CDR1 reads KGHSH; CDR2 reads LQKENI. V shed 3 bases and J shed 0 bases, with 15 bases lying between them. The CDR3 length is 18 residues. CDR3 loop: CASSPYSQGSSYNSPLHF. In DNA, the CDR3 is TGTGCCAGCTCACCTTACAGCCAAGGAAGCTCCTATAATTCACCCCTCCACTTT.

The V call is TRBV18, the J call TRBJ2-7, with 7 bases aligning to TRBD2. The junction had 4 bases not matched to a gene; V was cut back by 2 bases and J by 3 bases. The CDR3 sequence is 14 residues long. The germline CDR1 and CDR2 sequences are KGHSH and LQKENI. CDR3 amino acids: CASSPGGGRYEQYF. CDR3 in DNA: TGTGCCAGCTCACCAGGGGGAGGGCGCTACGAGCAGTACTTC. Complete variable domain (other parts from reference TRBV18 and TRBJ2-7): NAGVMQNPRHLVRRRGQEARLRCSPMKGHSHVYWYRQLPEEGLKFMVYLQKENIIDESGMPKERFSAEFPKEGPSILRIQQVVRGDSAAYFCASSPGGGRYEQYFGPGTRLTVT.

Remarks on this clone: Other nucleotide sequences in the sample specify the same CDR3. This CDR3 reads CAWRGTVNTEAFF. CDR3 DNA: TGTGCCTGGAGAGGGACAGTGAACACTGAAGCTTTCTTT. The J gene is TRBJ1-1, the V gene TRBV30, with 7 bases fitting TRBD1. The germline CDR1 and CDR2 sequences are GTSNPN and SVGIG (reference sequence). V lost 3 bases and J lost 0; bases outside the gene matches: 1. CDR3 size: 13 residues.

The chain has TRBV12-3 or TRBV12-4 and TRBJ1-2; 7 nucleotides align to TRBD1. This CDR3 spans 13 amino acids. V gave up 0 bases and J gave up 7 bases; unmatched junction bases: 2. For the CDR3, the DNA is TGTGCCAGCAGTTTAGCGACAGGGTTTGGCTACACCTTC. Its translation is CASSLATGFGYTF.

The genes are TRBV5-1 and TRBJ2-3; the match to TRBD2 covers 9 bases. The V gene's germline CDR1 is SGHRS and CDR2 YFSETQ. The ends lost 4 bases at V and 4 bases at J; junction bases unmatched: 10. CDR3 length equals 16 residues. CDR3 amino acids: CASSLAGTSYPDTQYF. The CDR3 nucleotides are TGCGCCAGCAGCCTTGCCGGGACTAGCTACCCAGATACGCAGTATTTT.

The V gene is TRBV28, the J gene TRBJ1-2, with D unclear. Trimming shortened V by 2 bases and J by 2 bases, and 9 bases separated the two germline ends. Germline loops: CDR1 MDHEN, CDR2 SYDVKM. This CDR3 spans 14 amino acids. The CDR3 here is CASSLMGGNYGYTF. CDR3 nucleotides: TGTGCCAGCAGTTTAATGGGAGGGAACTATGGCTACACCTTC.

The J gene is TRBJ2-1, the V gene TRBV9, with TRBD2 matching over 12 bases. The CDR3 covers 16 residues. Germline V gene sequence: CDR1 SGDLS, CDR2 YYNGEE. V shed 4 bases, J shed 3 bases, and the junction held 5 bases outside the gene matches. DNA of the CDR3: TGTGCCAGCAGCTACGGACTAGCGGGGATCTACAATGAGCAGTTCTTC. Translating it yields CASSYGLAGIYNEQFF.

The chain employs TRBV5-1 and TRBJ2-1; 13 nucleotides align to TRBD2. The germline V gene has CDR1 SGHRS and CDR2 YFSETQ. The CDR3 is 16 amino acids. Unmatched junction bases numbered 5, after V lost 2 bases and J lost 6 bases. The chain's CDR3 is CASSFELAGGFNEQFF. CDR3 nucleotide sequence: TGCGCCAGCAGCTTCGAACTAGCGGGAGGGTTCAATGAGCAGTTCTTC.

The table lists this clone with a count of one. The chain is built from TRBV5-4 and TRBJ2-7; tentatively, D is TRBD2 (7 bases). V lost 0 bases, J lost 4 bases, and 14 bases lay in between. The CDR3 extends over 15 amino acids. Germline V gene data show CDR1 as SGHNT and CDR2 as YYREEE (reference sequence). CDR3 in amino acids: CASSLGRGGQYEQYF. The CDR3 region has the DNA TGTGCCAGCAGCTTGGGGAGGGGGGGCCAGTACGAGCAGTACTTC.

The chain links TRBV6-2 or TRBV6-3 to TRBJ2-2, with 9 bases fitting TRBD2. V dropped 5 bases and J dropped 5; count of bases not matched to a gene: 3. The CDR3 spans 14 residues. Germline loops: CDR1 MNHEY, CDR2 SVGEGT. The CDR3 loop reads CASSALAGTGELFF. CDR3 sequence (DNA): TGTGCCAGCAGTGCTCTAGCGGGGACCGGGGAGCTGTTTTTT.

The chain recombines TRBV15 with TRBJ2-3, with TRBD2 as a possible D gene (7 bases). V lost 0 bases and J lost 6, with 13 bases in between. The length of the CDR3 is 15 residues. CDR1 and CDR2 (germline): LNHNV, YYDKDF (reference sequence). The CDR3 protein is CATSRDGGAGDTQYF. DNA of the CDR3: TGTGCCACCAGCAGAGATGGGGGGGCAGGGGATACGCAGTATTTT.

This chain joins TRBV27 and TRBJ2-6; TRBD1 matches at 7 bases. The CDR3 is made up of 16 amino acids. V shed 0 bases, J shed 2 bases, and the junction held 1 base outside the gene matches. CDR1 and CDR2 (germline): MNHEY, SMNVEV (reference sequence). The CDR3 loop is CASSLSDRAGANVLTF. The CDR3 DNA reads TGTGCCAGCAGTTTATCCGACAGGGCTGGGGCCAACGTCCTGACTTTC.

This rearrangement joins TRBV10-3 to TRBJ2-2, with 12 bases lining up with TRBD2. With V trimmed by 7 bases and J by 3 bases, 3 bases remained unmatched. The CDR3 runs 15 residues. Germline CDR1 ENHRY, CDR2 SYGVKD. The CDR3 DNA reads TGTGCCATCACTCGACTAGCGGGGGACACCGGGGAGCTGTTTTTT. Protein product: CAITRLAGDTGELFF.

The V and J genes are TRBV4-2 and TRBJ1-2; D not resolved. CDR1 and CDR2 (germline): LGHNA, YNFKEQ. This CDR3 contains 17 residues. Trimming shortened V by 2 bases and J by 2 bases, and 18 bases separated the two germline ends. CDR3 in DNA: TGTGCCAGCAGCCAAAAAGCCTCGGTTTATGAAAACTATGGCTACACCTTC. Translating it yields CASSQKASVYENYGYTF.

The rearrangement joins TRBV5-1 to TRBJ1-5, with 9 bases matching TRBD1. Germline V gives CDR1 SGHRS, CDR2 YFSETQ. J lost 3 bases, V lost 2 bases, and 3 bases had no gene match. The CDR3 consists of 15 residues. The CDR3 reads CASSLGTGHNQPQHF. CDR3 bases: TGCGCCAGCAGCTTAGGGACAGGGCACAATCAGCCCCAGCATTTT.

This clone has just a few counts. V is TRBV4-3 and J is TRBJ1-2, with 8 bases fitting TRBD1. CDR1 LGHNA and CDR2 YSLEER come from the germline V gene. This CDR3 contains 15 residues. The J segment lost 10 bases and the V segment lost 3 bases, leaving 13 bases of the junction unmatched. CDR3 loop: CASSHPGQVSDYYTF. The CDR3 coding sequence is TGCGCCAGCAGCCATCCGGGACAGGTCTCGGACTACTACACCTTC.

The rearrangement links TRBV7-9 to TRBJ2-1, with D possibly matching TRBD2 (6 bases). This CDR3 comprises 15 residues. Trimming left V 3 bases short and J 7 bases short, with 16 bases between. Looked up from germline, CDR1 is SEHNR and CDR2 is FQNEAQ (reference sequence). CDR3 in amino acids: CASSLSPGLGNEQFF. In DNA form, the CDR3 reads TGTGCCAGCAGCTTGTCCCCGGGACTGGGTAATGAGCAGTTCTTC. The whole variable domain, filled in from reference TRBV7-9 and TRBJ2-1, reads DTGVSQNPRHKITKRGQNVTFRCDPISEHNRLYWYRQTLGQGPEFLTYFQNEAQLEKSRLLSDRFSAERPKGSFSTLEIQRTEQGDSAMYLCASSLSPGLGNEQFFGPGTRLTVL.

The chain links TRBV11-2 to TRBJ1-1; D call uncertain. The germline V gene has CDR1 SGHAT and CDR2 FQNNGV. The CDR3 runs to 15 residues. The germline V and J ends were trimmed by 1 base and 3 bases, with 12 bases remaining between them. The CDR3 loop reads CASSLGVAEDTEAFF. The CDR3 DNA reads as TGTGCCAGCAGCTTAGGGGTCGCCGAGGACACTGAAGCTTTCTTT.